This T cell receptor beta chain emerged from a study of blood T cell repertoires in COVID-19. Study-wide background: Spain, Italy and the United States supplied samples that represented acute and convalescent COVID-19.

As handled by the study authors: Estimation of nucleated cell counts was performed using reference gene primer amplification. Measured with immunoSEQ multiplex PCR; TCRdb has only the in-frame clones, and not every one. V and J calls and clone size are as listed in that table; D and trimming were resolved from the DNA. The repertoire has more than 85,000 clones, around 79% of them found once; the top ten carry roughly 17%. The V gene lost 5 bases and the J gene lost 2 bases, with 28 bases spanning the gap. The CDR3 is 20 residues long. Germline-derived CDR1 and CDR2 are SGHRS and YFSETQ. This TCR derives from a woman at least 80 years old with active or convalescent COVID-19. Sequencing input: peripheral blood. The V and J genes are TRBV5-1 and TRBJ2-2, with a weak D call TRBD1 (9 bases). The CDR3 region has the DNA TGCGCCAGCAGGCGTACAGGGGGCTTTAGCGGGACCTTAAACACCGGGGAGCTGTTTTTT. It translates to CASRRTGGFSGTLNTGELFF.